A single sample gave rise to the 18 T cell receptor beta chains below, sequenced in a study of blood T cell repertoires in COVID-19 (dated by TCRdb to 2020 to 2022). Library preparation employed the immunoSEQ multiplex PCR assay. TCRdb provides this immuneACCESS table in a form limited to in-frame rearrangements. Some clones are lacking; in checked studies, under half of them reflect an unresolved V gene, and why the rest are absent is not known. The sample data list 200,000 to 250,000 clones, and 88% of these were observed just once. The ten largest clones capture roughly 2.7% of the sample. The sample was PBMCs or T cells enriched from blood (not recorded which). These receptor sequences come from a woman aged 25 to 39 who had recovered from COVID-19.

V gene TRBV7-8 combines with J gene TRBJ2-7; no clear D gene. Trimming shortened V by 0 bases and J by 3 bases, and 12 bases separated the two germline ends. The germline CDR1 and CDR2 sequences are SGHVS and FQNEAQ. This CDR3 is 15 amino acids long. The CDR3 loop is CASSLAHTIHYEQYF. In DNA, the CDR3 is TGTGCCAGCAGCTTAGCGCACACTATTCACTACGAGCAGTACTTC.

The CDR3 DNA reads as TGTGCCAGCAGCCGACAGGGGCCCGACGAGCAGTACTTC. Amino acids: CASSRQGPDEQYF. The J gene is TRBJ2-7, the V gene TRBV5-4; 8 nucleotides match TRBD1. The CDR3 is 13 residues long. V lost 4 bases and J lost 5; bases outside the gene matches: 5. CDR1 SGHNT and CDR2 YYREEE come from the germline V gene (reference sequence).

The rearrangement uses TRBV7-8 and TRBJ2-5; D not resolved. CDR1 is SGHVS, CDR2 FQNEAQ, per germline. Trimming cost V 4 bases and J 7 bases, with 7 bases left between them. The CDR3 runs 11 residues. The CDR3 nucleotides read TGTGCCAGCAGCTCCTCGGGGACCCAGTACTTC. Amino acid sequence: CASSSSGTQYF. The complete variable domain, with remaining parts taken from reference TRBV7-8 and TRBJ2-5, reads GAGVSQSPRYKVAKRGQDVALRCDPISGHVSLFWYQQALGQGPEFLTYFQNEAQLDKSGLPSDRFFAERPEGSVSTLKIQRTQQEDSAVYLCASSSSGTQYFGPGTRLLVL.

The chain has TRBV9 and TRBJ2-1, with 14 positions matching TRBD2. V shed 0 bases, J shed 12 bases, and the junction held 8 bases outside the gene matches. The germline gives CDR1 SGDLS, CDR2 YYNGEE. CDR3 size: 16 residues. DNA for the CDR3: TGTGCCAGCAGCGTAGGAGGACTAGCGGGGGGCGGAGGGCAGTTCTTC. Translated: CASSVGGLAGGGGQFF. Supplemented by reference TRBV9 and TRBJ2-1, the full variable domain reads DSGVTQTPKHLITATGQRVTLRCSPRSGDLSVYWYQQSLDQGLQFLIQYYNGEERAKGNILERFSAQQFPDLHSELNLSSLELGDSALYFCASSVGGLAGGGGQFFGPGTRLTVL.

The rearrangement uses TRBV12-3 or TRBV12-4 and TRBJ1-5, with no clear D. The CDR3 sequence is 12 residues long. Trimming took off 4 bases at V and 7 bases at J, with 8 bases between the two ends. The chain's CDR3 is CASSSPLQPQHF. CDR3 sequence (DNA): TGTGCCAGCAGTTCCCCCTTGCAGCCCCAGCATTTT.

Only one count was recorded for this clone. The chain uses TRBV6-5 and TRBJ2-7, with D unresolved. V gave up 4 bases and J gave up 2 bases, with 15 bases separating them. Germline CDR1 MNHEY, CDR2 SVGAGI. The CDR3 contains 15 residues. The DNA for the CDR3 is TGTGCCAGCAGTTCCACGAGGCAAGGCCCCTACGAGCAGTACTTC. Translating it yields CASSSTRQGPYEQYF.

The chain combines TRBV7-9 with TRBJ1-2, with 7 bases identical to TRBD1. CDR1 and CDR2 (germline): SEHNR, FQNEAQ (reference sequence). Losses at the gene ends were 5 bases for V and 4 bases for J; bases not matched to a gene: 7. This CDR3 has 14 residues. CDR3 region: CASSPSTGTYGYTF. In DNA form, the CDR3 reads TGTGCCAGCAGCCCGTCGACAGGGACCTATGGCTACACCTTC.

The DNA for the CDR3 is TGCGCCAGCAGCCAAGCAGTACAGGGCGTCGGAGGCTACACCTTC. Amino acids: CASSQAVQGVGGYTF. This chain joins TRBV4-3 and TRBJ1-2, with D maybe TRBD1 (6 bases). Germline CDR1 is LGHNA and CDR2 is YSLEER. The CDR3 has 15 residues. V lost 1 base and J lost 8, with 17 bases in between.

The V and J genes are TRBV7-6 and TRBJ2-1, with 8 nucleotides matching TRBD2. With 0 bases clipped from V and 6 bases from J, the junction kept 4 bases outside the gene matches. CDR1 and CDR2 from the germline V gene are SGHVS and FNYEAQ. The CDR3 loop spans 15 amino acids. Written as DNA, the CDR3 is TGTGCCAGCAGCTTAGCCGGGGGGGCTTCCAATGAGCAGTTCTTC. It yields the protein CASSLAGGASNEQFF.

The chain carries TRBV4-1 and TRBJ2-3; weak D call: TRBD1 (6 bases). The CDR3 is 16 amino acids. V lost 4 bases and J 0 bases, leaving 14 bases between the germline ends. CDR1 is MGHRA, CDR2 YSYEKL, per germline. Here the CDR3 DNA reads TGCGCCAGCAGCCGCTACGGACAGACTAGCACAGATACGCAGTATTTT. Translation gives CASSRYGQTSTDTQYF.

The V call is TRBV27, the J call TRBJ2-7; the D gene is possibly TRBD1 (6 bases). V lost 4 bases, J lost 2 bases, and 12 bases lay in between. Germline V gene lookup returns CDR1 MNHEY and CDR2 SMNVEV (reference sequence). This CDR3 region has 14 residues. CDR3 nucleotide sequence: TGTGCCAGCAGTTCTTATGAGGGGGCCTACGAGCAGTACTTC. Translated: CASSSYEGAYEQYF.

This chain links TRBV6-2 or TRBV6-3 with TRBJ2-3; D remains ambiguous. Trimming took 4 bases from V and 0 from J, leaving 8 bases between them. From germline, CDR1 is MNHEY and CDR2 SVGEGT. The length of the CDR3 is 14 residues. The CDR3 nucleotides read TGTGCCAGCAGTTTCCCTTCGAGCACAGATACGCAGTATTTT. This sequence encodes CASSFPSSTDTQYF.

The J gene is TRBJ1-1, the V gene TRBV4-2; D is perhaps TRBD1 (6 bases). Trimming took off 0 bases at V and 3 bases at J, with 14 bases between the two ends. The length of the CDR3 is 16 residues. Germline CDR1 reads LGHNA; CDR2 reads YNFKEQ. The CDR3 coding sequence is TGTGCCAGCAGCCAAGACAGACAGGACGGGGACACTGAAGCTTTCTTT. It is translated as CASSQDRQDGDTEAFF.

The chain has TRBV3-1 (or the pseudogene TRBV3-2) and TRBJ2-6; a weak D match, TRBD2 (5 bases). CDR3 length equals 18 residues. Germline assignment: CDR1 LGHDT and CDR2 YNNKEL (reference sequence). Trimming removed 4 bases at V and 0 bases at J, with 16 bases between. CDR3 protein: CASSRGKDWHSGANVLTF. Written as DNA, the CDR3 is TGTGCCAGCAGCCGCGGTAAGGACTGGCACTCTGGGGCCAACGTCCTGACTTTC.

This clone was detected once. The chain combines TRBV3-1 (or the pseudogene TRBV3-2) with TRBJ1-2; TRBD1 agrees at 10 bases. Germline V gives CDR1 LGHDT, CDR2 YNNKEL (reference sequence). There are 17 residues in the CDR3. Germline trimming cut 4 bases from V and 4 bases from J; bases unmatched to any gene: 12. CDR3 DNA sequence: TGTGCCAGCAGCCGCCTTAGGGGACAGGGGCGAAGCTATGGCTACACCTTC. Protein sequence: CASSRLRGQGRSYGYTF.

The chain uses TRBV2 and TRBJ2-1; no firm D call. V lost 7 bases to trimming and J lost 3 bases, with 16 bases between them. The CDR3 sequence is 15 residues long. Germline CDR1 SNHLY, CDR2 FYNNEI. CDR3 coding DNA: TGTGCCAGCACCATTAGCCCCTCCGTCTACAATGAGCAGTTCTTC. Translation gives CASTISPSVYNEQFF.

The rearrangement links TRBV11-3 to TRBJ2-7; 11 nucleotides align to TRBD1. The V gene end was trimmed by 0 bases and the J gene end by 11 bases; junction bases not matched to a gene: 21. The CDR3 totals 19 residues. Germline CDR1 and CDR2: SGHNT and YENEEA. CDR3 nucleotides: TGTGCCAGCAGCTTAGAACAAGTTTACGGGACAGGGGGTTTATTTTCGGAGTACTTC. This encodes CASSLEQVYGTGGLFSEYF.

This chain connects TRBV12-3 or TRBV12-4 to TRBJ1-4, with TRBD1 matching 10 bases. After removal of 6 bases from V and 10 bases from J, the junction contained 5 bases not matched to a gene. The CDR3 is made up of 13 amino acids. The CDR3 sequence: CASSLTGGGKLFF. DNA of the CDR3: TGTGCCAGCAGCCTGACAGGGGGCGGAAAACTGTTTTTT.